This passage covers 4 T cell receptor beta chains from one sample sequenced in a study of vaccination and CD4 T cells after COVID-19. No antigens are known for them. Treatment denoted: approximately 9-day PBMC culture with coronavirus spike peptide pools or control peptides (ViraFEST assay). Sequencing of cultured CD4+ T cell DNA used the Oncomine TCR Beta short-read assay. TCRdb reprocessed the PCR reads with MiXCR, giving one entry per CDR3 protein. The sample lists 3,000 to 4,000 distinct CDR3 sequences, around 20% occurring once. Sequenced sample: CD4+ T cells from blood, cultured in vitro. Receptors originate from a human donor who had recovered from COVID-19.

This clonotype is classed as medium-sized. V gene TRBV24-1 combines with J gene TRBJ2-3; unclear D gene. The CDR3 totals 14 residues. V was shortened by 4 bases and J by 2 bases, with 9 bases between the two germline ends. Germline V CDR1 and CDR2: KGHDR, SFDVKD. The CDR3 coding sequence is TGTGCCACCAGTGACCCCGGAACCACAGATACGCAGTATTTT. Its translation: CATSDPGTTDTQYF.

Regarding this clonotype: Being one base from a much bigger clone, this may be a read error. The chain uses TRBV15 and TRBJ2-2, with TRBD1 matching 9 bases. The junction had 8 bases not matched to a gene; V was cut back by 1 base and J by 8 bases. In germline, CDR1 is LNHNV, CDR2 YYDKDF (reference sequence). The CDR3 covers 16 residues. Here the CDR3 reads CATSRADRGGQGELFF. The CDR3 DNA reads TGTGCCACCAGCAGAGCGGACAGGGGAGGGCAAGGGGAGCTGTTTTTT.

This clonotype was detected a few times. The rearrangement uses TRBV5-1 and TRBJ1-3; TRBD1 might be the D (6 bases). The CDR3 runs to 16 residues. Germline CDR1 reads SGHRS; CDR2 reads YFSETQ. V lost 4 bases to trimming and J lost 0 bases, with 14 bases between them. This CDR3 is CASSQGTSLSGNTIYF. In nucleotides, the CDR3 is TGCGCCAGCAGCCAAGGGACATCTCTCTCTGGAAACACCATATATTTT.

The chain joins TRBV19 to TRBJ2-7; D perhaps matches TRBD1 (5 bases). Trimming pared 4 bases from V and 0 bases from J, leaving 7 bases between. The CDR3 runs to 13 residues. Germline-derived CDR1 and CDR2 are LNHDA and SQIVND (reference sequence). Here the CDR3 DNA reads TGTGCCAGTAGTAAACAGGACTCCTACGAGCAGTACTTC. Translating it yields CASSKQDSYEQYF.